The 15 T cell receptor beta chains below all came from one sample that was sequenced in a study of T cell responses to AZD1222 COVID-19 vaccine. Libraries were prepared by immunoSEQ multiplex PCR; TCRdb keeps only in-frame clonotypes and omits some of them. This sample has about 130,000 clones, with 88% found just once. The material was peripheral blood, obtained on day 0 of AZD1222 vaccination. The source is an adult in good health.

J is TRBJ1-5 and V is TRBV30; TRBD1 aligns across 8 bases. The length of the CDR3 is 19 residues. Germline V gives CDR1 GTSNPN, CDR2 SVGIG (reference sequence). V lost 1 base and J lost 2; bases outside the gene matches: 16. DNA for the CDR3: TGTGCCTGGAGTGAAGCCCGGACAGGGAGACCGGGTGGCAATCAGCCCCAGCATTTT. Amino acids: CAWSEARTGRPGGNQPQHF.

This chain uses TRBV7-2 with TRBJ2-3; no clear D. Germline CDR1 SGHTA, CDR2 FQGNSA. The CDR3 has 14 residues. The V end was cut by 1 base, the J end by 4 bases, with 9 bases between. CDR3 residues: CASSLGLSPDTQYF. The CDR3, as DNA: TGTGCCAGCAGCTTAGGTCTATCTCCAGATACGCAGTATTTT.

The gene calls are TRBV7-2 and TRBJ2-7; 9 bases line up with TRBD1. V was clipped by 5 bases and J by 6 bases; unmatched bases: 8. From germline, CDR1 is SGHTA and CDR2 FQGNSA. The CDR3 has 14 amino acids. The DNA of the CDR3 is TGTGCCAGCAGCCTCTGGACAGGGGAGGCCGAGCAGTACTTC. Protein: CASSLWTGEAEQYF. The full variable domain, with the rest looked up from reference TRBV7-2 and TRBJ2-7, is GAGVSQSPSNKVTEKGKDVELRCDPISGHTALYWYRQSLGQGLEFLIYFQGNSAPDKSGLPSDRFSAERTGGSVSTLTIQRTQQEDSAVYLCASSLWTGEAEQYFGPGTRLTVT.

The chain joins TRBV2 to TRBJ2-3; the D gene is possibly TRBD1 (6 bases). The germline V gene encodes CDR1 SNHLY and CDR2 FYNNEI. Trimming pared 4 bases from V and 7 bases from J, leaving 12 bases between. This CDR3 has 13 residues. CDR3 sequence reads: CASSVGRDNTQYF. DNA of the CDR3: TGTGCCAGCAGTGTAGGCCGGGACAATACGCAGTATTTT.

The genes are TRBV7-9 and TRBJ2-5; 9 bases are shared with TRBD2. Per germline, CDR1 SEHNR and CDR2 FQNEAQ (reference sequence). The junction had 7 bases not matched to a gene; V was cut back by 6 bases and J by 5 bases. This CDR3 region has 14 residues. CDR3 residues: CASSTAGGRETQYF. The DNA of the CDR3 is TGTGCCAGCAGTACCGCGGGAGGGCGGGAGACCCAGTACTTC.

This clone has only a few counts. The genes are TRBV10-1 and TRBJ2-7; perhaps TRBD2 as D (5 bases). CDR1 is WNHNN and CDR2 is SYGVQD in the germline V gene (reference sequence). Trimming left V 3 bases short and J 6 bases short, with 9 bases between. The length of the CDR3 is 12 residues. In nucleotides, the CDR3 is TGCGCCAGCAGTGACCGGGGATTCGAGCAGTACTTC. Its translation: CASSDRGFEQYF.

The chain carries TRBV24-1 and TRBJ1-1, with D maybe TRBD1 (5 bases). V was cut by 0 bases and J by 1 base, with 26 bases left in between. Germline assignment: CDR1 KGHDR and CDR2 SFDVKD. CDR3 length: 21 residues. CDR3 sequence (DNA): TGTGCCACCAGTGATTTGGAACCGCTCGGAAGCAGGGAACGTAGGAACACTGAAGCTTTCTTT. This codes for CATSDLEPLGSRERRNTEAFF.

V and J are TRBV23-1 and TRBJ2-7, with unresolved D. TRBV23-1 is given ORF status, its function remaining uncertain. V gave up 7 bases and J gave up 3 bases, with 7 bases separating them. This CDR3 is built from 11 residues. CDR3 DNA: TGCGCCAGCATAGCAGTCTACGAGCAGTACTTC. Protein product: CASIAVYEQYF.

This chain uses TRBV27 with TRBJ2-5; perhaps TRBD1 as D (5 bases). Germline V gene data show CDR1 as MNHEY and CDR2 as SMNVEV (reference sequence). V lost 4 bases, J lost 1 base, and 10 bases lay in between. The CDR3 is 14 amino acids. The CDR3 loop reads CASSSQESQETQYF. The CDR3 nucleotides read TGTGCCAGCAGTTCACAGGAGTCCCAAGAGACCCAGTACTTC.

The genes are TRBV12-3 or TRBV12-4 and TRBJ1-2, with D hard to call. V lost 6 bases to trimming and J lost 8 bases, with 16 bases between them. The CDR3 contains 13 residues. The CDR3 sequence: CASRMGGRGGYTF. In nucleotides, the CDR3 is TGTGCCAGCAGGATGGGCGGGCGGGGAGGCTACACCTTC.

J is TRBJ2-1 and V is TRBV2, with 9 bases identical to TRBD1. The CDR3 contains 13 residues. Germline V gene sequence: CDR1 SNHLY, CDR2 FYNNEI. V shed 7 bases and J 5 bases; nucleotides not matched to a gene: 3. The CDR3 DNA reads as TGTGCCAGCACCCGGGACAGGGACAATGAGCAGTTCTTC. It codes for CASTRDRDNEQFF. Combining the CDR3 with reference TRBV2 and TRBJ2-1 gives the whole variable domain EPEVTQTPSHQVTQMGQEVILRCVPISNHLYFYWYRQILGQKVEFLVSFYNNEISEKSEIFDDQFSVERPDGSNFTLKIRSTKLEDSAMYFCASTRDRDNEQFFGPGTRLTVL.

V gene TRBV6-5 combines with J gene TRBJ1-2, with D tentatively TRBD1 (5 bases). The CDR3 is made up of 13 amino acids. The germline gives CDR1 MNHEY, CDR2 SVGAGI. The V gene lost 6 bases and the J gene lost 6 bases, with 14 bases spanning the gap. The CDR3 nucleotides are TGTGCCAGCAGCCCGACGGGAGGGGATGGCTACACCTTC. Protein product: CASSPTGGDGYTF.

This chain links TRBV18 with TRBJ2-1, with a possible D match to TRBD2 (6 bases). This CDR3 contains 17 residues. Germline CDR1 and CDR2: KGHSH and LQKENI. Trimming cost V 6 bases and J 9 bases, with 27 bases left between them. Here the CDR3 reads CASSVFDGGLTKGEQFF. The CDR3 DNA sequence: TGTGCCAGCTCCGTCTTTGACGGGGGTTTGACGAAAGGTGAGCAGTTCTTC.

V and J are TRBV19 and TRBJ1-4; no clear D gene. V lost 8 bases, J lost 3 bases, and 10 bases lay in between. The CDR3 contains 13 residues. Germline lookup yields CDR1 LNHDA and CDR2 SQIVND (reference sequence). The CDR3 DNA reads as TGTGCCAGTTCGAACAGCGCTAATGAAAAACTGTTTTTT. Translation gives CASSNSANEKLFF.

V gene TRBV9 combines with J gene TRBJ1-3, with D hard to call. The CDR3 has 15 residues. The germline V and J ends were trimmed by 0 bases and 0 bases, with 7 bases remaining between them. The germline gives CDR1 SGDLS, CDR2 YYNGEE. CDR3 sequence: CASSVAVSSGNTIYF. The CDR3 region has the DNA TGTGCCAGCAGCGTAGCGGTGTCCTCTGGAAACACCATATATTTT. The full variable domain, rest sourced from reference TRBV9 and TRBJ1-3, is DSGVTQTPKHLITATGQRVTLRCSPRSGDLSVYWYQQSLDQGLQFLIQYYNGEERAKGNILERFSAQQFPDLHSELNLSSLELGDSALYFCASSVAVSSGNTIYFGEGSWLTVV.